A single TCR beta chain is shown here with its context. This clone occurred once. No antigen is known for it. Base-call qualities are not available, and no considerably larger clone is one nucleotide away. The entry originates in a study of blood T cell repertoires in COVID-19 (dated by TCRdb to 2018 to 2020). Study-level background: Samples covering the acute and convalescent phases of COVID-19 were provided by collaborators in the United States, Italy and Spain. The sample metadata nearly always contained a de-identified subject ID, COVID-19 status, age in years and sex. Where available, HLA class I and class II types were taken from metadata supplied by the sample provider and were not determined by assay-based typing. Deeply sampled blood TCRbeta repertoires from subjects exposed to, actively infected with, or recovered from COVID-19 were included in the dataset. The samples were drawn from the first 160 participants of the ongoing ImmuneRACE study and from roughly 1,300 subjects provided by 6 global collaborators. The prospective study material was composed of cDNA or gDNA derived from T cells, B-cell-depleted T cells, or PBMCs. The repertoires were made available in a free public database intended to serve as a resource for research on the immune response to SARS-CoV-2. The paper's findings and limits, for the study overall: The quantity of clinical and demographic metadata differed by source and by participant and was supplied without curation.

TCRbeta CDR3 regions were amplified from genomic DNA using the immunoSEQ Assay, a bias-controlled multiplex PCR. On the authors' methods: Within the assay, amplification of reference gene primers was used to estimate how many nucleated cells each sample contained. To quantify the absolute abundance of each unique TCRbeta CDR3 rearrangement, sequence reads were collapsed and filtered. For each sample, productive Simpson clonality was calculated by taking the square root of Simpson's diversity index across productive rearrangements. TCRdb provides this immuneACCESS table in a form limited to in-frame rearrangements. Some clones are lacking; in checked studies, under half of them reflect an unresolved V gene, and why the rest are absent is not known. Clonal size and the V and J genes are those of that table, whereas D and trimming came from the DNA. The table for this sample lists about 30,000 clones; 65% to 90% of them were counted only once. The top ten constitute about 6.4% of the sample.

Collaborating institutions collected whole blood in K2EDTA tubes following their own protocols. For TCRbeta analysis, collaborators shipped samples in one of three forms: frozen whole blood, isolated PBMCs, or DNA extracted from either of those sample types. CDR1 MNHNY and CDR2 SVGAGI were looked up in the germline V gene (reference sequence). The CDR3, cysteine through phenylalanine, is 15 amino acids long. Only the CDR3 DNA stays, 45 bases, in frame from base 1. Germline trimming amounts to 4 bases on V and 8 bases on J, with 8 as the count of junction bases outside the gene matches. The sequence links TRBV6-6 to TRBJ2-1, with 10 bases aligning to TRBD1. Specimen: peripheral blood. The sequence was collected from a man in his 60s with active COVID-19. The CDR3 in this case is CASSLGQGFSYEQFF. Here is the DNA: TGTGCCAGCAGTTTGGGACAGGGGTTTTCATATGAGCAGTTCTTC.